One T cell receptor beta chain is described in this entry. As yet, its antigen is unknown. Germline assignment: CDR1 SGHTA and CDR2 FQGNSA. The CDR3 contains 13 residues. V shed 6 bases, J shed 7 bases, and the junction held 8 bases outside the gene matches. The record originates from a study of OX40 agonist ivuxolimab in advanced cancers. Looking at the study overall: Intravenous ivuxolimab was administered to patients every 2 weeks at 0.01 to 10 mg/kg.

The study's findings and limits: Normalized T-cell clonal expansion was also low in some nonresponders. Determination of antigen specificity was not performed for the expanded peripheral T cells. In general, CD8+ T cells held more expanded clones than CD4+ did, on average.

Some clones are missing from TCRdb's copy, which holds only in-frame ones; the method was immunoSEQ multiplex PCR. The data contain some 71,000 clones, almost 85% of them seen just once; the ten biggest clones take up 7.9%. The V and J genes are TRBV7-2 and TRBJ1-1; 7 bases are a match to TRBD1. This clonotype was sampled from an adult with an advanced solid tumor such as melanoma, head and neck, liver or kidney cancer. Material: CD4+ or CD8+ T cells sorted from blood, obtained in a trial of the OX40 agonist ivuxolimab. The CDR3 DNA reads TGTGCCAGCAGTAAAGACAGGGAGGGTGAAGCTTTCTTT. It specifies CASSKDREGEAFF.